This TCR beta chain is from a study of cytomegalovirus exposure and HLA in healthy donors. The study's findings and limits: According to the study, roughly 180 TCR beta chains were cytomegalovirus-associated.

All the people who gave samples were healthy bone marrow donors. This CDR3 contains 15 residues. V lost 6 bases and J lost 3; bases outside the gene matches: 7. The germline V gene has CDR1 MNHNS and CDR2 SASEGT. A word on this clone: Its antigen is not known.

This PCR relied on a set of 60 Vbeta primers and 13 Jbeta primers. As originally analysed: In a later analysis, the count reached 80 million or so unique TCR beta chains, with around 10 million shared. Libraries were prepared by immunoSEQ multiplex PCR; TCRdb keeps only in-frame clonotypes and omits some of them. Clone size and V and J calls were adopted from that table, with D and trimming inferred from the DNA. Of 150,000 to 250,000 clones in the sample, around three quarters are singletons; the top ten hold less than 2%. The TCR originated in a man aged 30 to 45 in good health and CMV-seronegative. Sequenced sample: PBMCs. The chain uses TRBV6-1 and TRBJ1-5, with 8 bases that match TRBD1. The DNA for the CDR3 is TGTGCCAGCAGGGGTCAGGACAGGGTCAATCAGCCCCAGCATTTT. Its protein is CASRGQDRVNQPQHF.